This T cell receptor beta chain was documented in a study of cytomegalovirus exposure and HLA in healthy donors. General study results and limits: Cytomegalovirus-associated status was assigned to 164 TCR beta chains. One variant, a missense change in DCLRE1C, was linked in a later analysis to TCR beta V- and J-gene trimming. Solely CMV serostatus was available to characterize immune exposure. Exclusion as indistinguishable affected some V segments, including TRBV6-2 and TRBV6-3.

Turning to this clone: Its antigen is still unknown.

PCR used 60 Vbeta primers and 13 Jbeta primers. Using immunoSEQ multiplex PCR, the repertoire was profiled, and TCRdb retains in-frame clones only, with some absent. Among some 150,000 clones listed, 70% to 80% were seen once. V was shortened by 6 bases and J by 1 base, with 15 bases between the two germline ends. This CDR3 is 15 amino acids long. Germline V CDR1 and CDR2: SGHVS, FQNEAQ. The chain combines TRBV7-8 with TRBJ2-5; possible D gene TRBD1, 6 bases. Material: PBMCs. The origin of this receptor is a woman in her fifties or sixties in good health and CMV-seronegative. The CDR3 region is CASSRTRQAQETQYF. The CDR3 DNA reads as TGTGCCAGCAGTCGGACCCGACAGGCCCAAGAGACCCAGTACTTC. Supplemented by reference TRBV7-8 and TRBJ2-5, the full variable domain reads GAGVSQSPRYKVAKRGQDVALRCDPISGHVSLFWYQQALGQGPEFLTYFQNEAQLDKSGLPSDRFFAERPEGSVSTLKIQRTQQEDSAVYLCASSRTRQAQETQYFGPGTRLLVL.